Sequencing of this T cell receptor beta chain was carried out in a study of spatial heterogeneity in lung cancer. TCRdb reprocessed the 5' RACE reads with MiXCR, giving one entry per CDR3 protein. The sample lists about 38,000 distinct CDR3 sequences; 6.5% to 8.5% were seen once. The V and J ends lost 7 bases and 0 bases respectively, with 7 bases between them. The germline gives CDR1 LNHNV, CDR2 YYDKDF (reference sequence). The CDR3 is 14 amino acids. This clonotype was seen repeatedly, ten times or more. Time point meaning: sample taken at primary tumor resection. Whole RNA from tumor, nontumor lung or frozen PBMC was sequenced unsorted.

This chain joins TRBV15 and TRBJ1-6; no clear D gene. This TCR derives from a male donor with early-stage non-small cell lung cancer. Here the sequenced sample was PBMCs, taken at surgery. The CDR3 DNA reads as TGTGCCACCAAGAGCGGCTCCTATAATTCACCCCTCCACTTT. Translating it yields CATKSGSYNSPLHF.